This TCR beta chain was captured by sequencing in a study of blood T cell repertoires in COVID-19. V was pared by 6 bases and J by 6 bases, with 12 bases between. The germline CDR1 and CDR2 sequences are MDHEN and SYDVKM. The CDR3 totals 13 residues. Clones were read by immunoSEQ multiplex PCR, and TCRdb kept only the in-frame ones, dropping some. The data hold over 250,000 clones, with 88% observed a single time. The chain couples TRBV28 to TRBJ1-5, with TRBD1 as a possible D gene (6 bases). The receptor's source is a woman between 45 and 60 years old who had recovered from COVID-19. Sequencing was done on a sample of PBMCs or T cells enriched from blood (not recorded which). This CDR3 reads CASRTQGSQPQHF. The CDR3 nucleotides read TGTGCCAGCAGAACCCAGGGGTCTCAGCCCCAGCATTTT. Full variable domain (missing parts from reference TRBV28 and TRBJ1-5): DVKVTQSSRYLVKRTGEKVFLECVQDMDHENMFWYRQDPGLGLRLIYFSYDVKMKEKGDIPEGYSVSREKKERFSLILESASTNQTSMYLCASRTQGSQPQHFGDGTRLSIL.